A single sample gave rise to the 22 T cell receptor beta chains below, sequenced in a study of shared clonotypes between healthy human individuals (dated by TCRdb to 2019 to 2021). The protocol used for the library was the immunoSEQ multiplex PCR assay. TCRdb stores this immuneACCESS table with in-frame sequences only. Part of the clones is absent; in the studies checked, under half of the shortfall reflects unresolved V genes, and no reason is known for the rest. This sample lists about 2.1 million clones; 85% to 95% were detected once. Roughly 1.7% of the sample rests with the top ten. CD8 naive samples consisted of CD45RO-negative cells that were positively selected for CCR7, yielding a CD45RA+CCR7+ population without TemRA cells. The material sequenced was naive CD8+ T cells from PBMCs. According to the study, the label for this sample's cell subset or site signals: CD45RA+CCR7+. All receptors come from a man between 18 and 35 years old in good health. Some clones in this sample may be carry-over from other donors' samples.

The genes are TRBV7-2 and TRBJ1-1; TRBD1 is a possible D gene (5 bases). Germline-derived CDR1 and CDR2 are SGHTA and FQGNSA. This CDR3 is built from 14 residues. V was pared by 6 bases and J by 12 bases, with 23 bases between. DNA for the CDR3: TGTGCCAGCAGTCCTCGGGCCGCAGAGGGGAGGTCTTTCTTT. Amino acid sequence: CASSPRAAEGRSFF.

As regards this clone: This CDR3 is also generated by other DNA sequences in the sample. V is TRBV27 and J is TRBJ2-3, with D possibly matching TRBD2 (5 bases). Germline assignment: CDR1 MNHEY and CDR2 SMNVEV (reference sequence). The CDR3 totals 15 residues. V lost 2 bases to trimming and J lost 0 bases, with 9 bases between them. CDR3 loop: CASSLGGTSTDTQYF. CDR3 coding DNA: TGTGCCAGCAGTTTAGGAGGAACTAGCACAGATACGCAGTATTTT.

This chain connects TRBV5-6 to TRBJ2-7; 11 bases are a match to TRBD2. The V gene end was trimmed by 1 base and the J gene end by 0 bases; junction bases not matched to a gene: 6. Looked up from germline, CDR1 is SGHDT and CDR2 is YYEEEE. The CDR3 has 17 amino acids. The CDR3 reads CASSLTSGSPFSYEQYF. The DNA for the CDR3 is TGTGCCAGCAGCTTGACTAGCGGGAGCCCTTTCTCCTACGAGCAGTACTTC.

A note on this clone: The missing conserved phenylalanine or tryptophan at the end of this CDR3 makes a read error likely. The V and J genes are TRBV7-9 and TRBJ2-7; 8 nucleotides line up with TRBD2. V was clipped by 3 bases and J by 6 bases; unmatched bases: 10. The CDR3 has 15 amino acids. CDR1 is SEHNR, CDR2 FQNEAQ, per germline (reference sequence). CDR3 DNA sequence: TGTGCCAGCAGCTTGGCCACCGGGACTAGGAGCGAGCAGTACCTC. It is translated as CASSLATGTRSEQYL.

This chain uses TRBV7-9 with TRBJ2-7, with 10 nucleotides matching TRBD2. V lost 7 bases, J lost 1 base, and 10 bases stayed unmatched. The CDR3 consists of 16 residues. Germline values: CDR1 SEHNR, CDR2 FQNEAQ (reference sequence). CDR3 protein: CASTGTSATTSYEQYF. In DNA, the CDR3 is TGTGCCAGCACCGGGACTAGCGCGACGACTTCCTACGAGCAGTACTTC.

The chain has TRBV6-1 and TRBJ2-3; 9 bases align to TRBD1. Germline V gives CDR1 MNHNS, CDR2 SASEGT. The ends lost 3 bases at V and 6 bases at J; junction bases unmatched: 10. The CDR3 totals 16 residues. This CDR3 is CASSDLVGTGKDTQYF. The CDR3 DNA reads TGTGCCAGCAGTGACCTGGTTGGGACAGGGAAGGATACGCAGTATTTT.

The V gene is TRBV4-3, the J gene TRBJ2-1; TRBD2 matches 8 bases. J was trimmed by 3 bases and V by 4 bases; bases with no gene match: 8. Germline CDR1 is LGHNA and CDR2 is YSLEER. The CDR3 is 16 amino acids. The CDR3 DNA reads as TGCGCCAGCAGCCCTCGGGAGGGCCGTAACTACAATGAGCAGTTCTTC. Encoded protein: CASSPREGRNYNEQFF.

The chain is built from TRBV11-2 and TRBJ2-1, with 13 bases that match TRBD2. Germline V CDR1 and CDR2: SGHAT, FQNNGV. V shed 3 bases and J 8 bases; nucleotides not matched to a gene: 4. This CDR3 is built from 15 residues. CDR3 coding DNA: TGTGCCAGCAGCTTCGGGACTAGCGGGATCTATGAGCAGTTCTTC. It translates to CASSFGTSGIYEQFF.

CDR3 protein: CASSPGTRVNEQFF. The CDR3 coding sequence is TGTGCCAGCAGTCCCGGGACTAGGGTCAATGAGCAGTTCTTC. This chain joins TRBV27 and TRBJ2-1; 8 positions match TRBD2. The CDR3 length is 14 residues. Germline V CDR1 and CDR2: MNHEY, SMNVEV (reference sequence). The V gene end was trimmed by 5 bases and the J gene end by 6 bases; junction bases not matched to a gene: 6.

The genes are TRBV6-8 and TRBJ2-7, with D maybe TRBD2 (6 bases). V was cut by 2 bases and J by 2 bases, with 22 bases left in between. The CDR3 runs 18 residues. Germline V gives CDR1 MNHGY, CDR2 SAAAGT. The CDR3 DNA reads as TGTGCCAGCAGTTACCGGGGCGGGACCTGCTCCTTGACCTACGAGCAGTACTTC. This codes for CASSYRGGTCSLTYEQYF.

Concerning this clone itself: Different DNA sequences within this sample yield the same CDR3. The V call is TRBV6-6, the J call TRBJ2-7; 9 nucleotides agree with TRBD1. Trimming at V came to 5 bases and at J to 4 bases, leaving 6 bases not matched to a gene. Per germline, CDR1 MNHNY and CDR2 SVGAGI (reference sequence). The CDR3 sequence is 14 residues long. This CDR3 is CASSPGQGSYEQYF. In DNA, the CDR3 is TGTGCCAGCAGTCCAGGACAGGGGAGTTACGAGCAGTACTTC.

This rearrangement joins TRBV7-2 to TRBJ2-3; 8 bases agree with TRBD1. The CDR3 extends over 17 amino acids. V lost 4 bases to trimming and J lost 1 base; unmatched junction nucleotides: 10. Germline CDR1 reads SGHTA; CDR2 reads FQGNSA. As DNA, the CDR3 is TGTGCCAGCAGCTCCCGTCGACAGGGGATGGGCACAGATACGCAGTATTTT. Amino acid sequence: CASSSRRQGMGTDTQYF. Based on the CDR3 plus reference TRBV7-2 and TRBJ2-3, the full variable domain is GAGVSQSPSNKVTEKGKDVELRCDPISGHTALYWYRQSLGQGLEFLIYFQGNSAPDKSGLPSDRFSAERTGGSVSTLTIQRTQQEDSAVYLCASSSRRQGMGTDTQYFGPGTRLTVL.

The rearrangement uses TRBV27 and TRBJ1-2; D unresolved. In germline, CDR1 is MNHEY, CDR2 SMNVEV (reference sequence). Between the trimmed V and J ends, which lost 5 bases and 0 bases, there was a span of 10 bases. The CDR3 has 14 residues. The CDR3 spells CASSPLTPNYGYTF. The CDR3 DNA is TGTGCCAGCAGTCCGCTGACACCTAACTATGGCTACACCTTC.

The genes are TRBV7-8 and TRBJ2-2; no firm D call. V was shortened by 4 bases and J by 1 base, with 16 bases between the two germline ends. The germline CDR1 and CDR2 sequences are SGHVS and FQNEAQ. The CDR3 consists of 17 residues. CDR3 region: CASSSDLGIRNTGELFF. The CDR3 bases are TGTGCCAGCAGCTCGGATTTGGGCATACGGAACACCGGGGAGCTGTTTTTT.

The rearrangement uses TRBV9 and TRBJ2-1; the match to TRBD2 covers 16 bases. This CDR3 has 19 amino acids. Germline CDR1 SGDLS, CDR2 YYNGEE. Trimming cost V 0 bases and J 5 bases; bases outside gene matches: 8. The CDR3 is CASSVGGTSGREFHNEQFF. For the CDR3, the DNA is TGTGCCAGCAGCGTAGGCGGGACTAGCGGGAGGGAGTTCCACAATGAGCAGTTCTTC.

V and J are TRBV4-2 and TRBJ2-7, with 12 nucleotides matching TRBD2. Germline CDR1 reads LGHNA; CDR2 reads YNFKEQ. This CDR3 is built from 16 residues. The J segment lost 0 bases and the V segment lost 5 bases, leaving 5 bases of the junction unmatched. CDR3 sequence reads: CASSSRTSGNSYEQYF. CDR3 nucleotides: TGTGCCAGCAGCTCCCGGACTAGCGGGAACTCCTACGAGCAGTACTTC.

This clone was detected a few times. This sample also contains other DNA sequences that code for the same CDR3. The chain links TRBV28 to TRBJ1-1, with D unclear. This CDR3 spans 11 amino acids. CDR1 is MDHEN, CDR2 SYDVKM, per germline. With 1 base removed from V and 3 bases from J, the gap between germline ends came to 0 bases. CDR3 residues: CASSLYTEAFF. The CDR3 DNA reads TGTGCCAGCAGTTTATACACTGAAGCTTTCTTT.

With respect to this clone: The sample contains more than one DNA sequence encoding this CDR3. The chain recombines TRBV5-4 with TRBJ2-7; a possible D gene is TRBD1 (5 bases). Germline V gene lookup returns CDR1 SGHNT and CDR2 YYREEE (reference sequence). The CDR3 covers 12 residues. Trimming pared 4 bases from V and 1 base from J, leaving 6 bases between. CDR3 in amino acids: CASSDSSYEQYF. DNA for the CDR3: TGTGCCAGCAGCGACAGTTCCTACGAGCAGTACTTC. Together with reference TRBV5-4 and TRBJ2-7, the CDR3 gives the full variable domain: ETGVTQSPTHLIKTRGQQVTLRCSSQSGHNTVSWYQQALGQGPQFIFQYYREEENGRGNFPPRFSGLQFPNYSSELNVNALELDDSALYLCASSDSSYEQYFGPGTRLTVT.

V is TRBV27 and J is TRBJ2-2; D is ambiguous. Trimming cost V 1 base and J 0 bases, with 6 bases left between them. This CDR3 is built from 15 residues. CDR1 and CDR2 (germline): MNHEY, SMNVEV (reference sequence). CDR3 sequence reads: CASSLFRANTGELFF. CDR3 in DNA: TGTGCCAGCAGTTTATTCCGGGCGAACACCGGGGAGCTGTTTTTT.

The chain uses TRBV25-1 and TRBJ2-5; D call uncertain. Deletions cut 2 bases from V and 7 bases from J, with 11 bases between. This CDR3 spans 13 amino acids. The germline CDR1 and CDR2 sequences are MGHDK and SYGVNS. DNA of the CDR3: TGTGCCAGCAGTGAAGGTCCTTTAGGGACCCAGTACTTC. It specifies CASSEGPLGTQYF.

V is TRBV14 and J is TRBJ1-1; unclear D gene. The CDR3 consists of 14 residues. Germline lookup yields CDR1 SGHDN and CDR2 FVKESK. The germline V and J ends were trimmed by 0 bases and 8 bases, with 13 bases remaining between them. Here the CDR3 reads CASSQDLSRLEAFF. DNA for the CDR3: TGTGCCAGCAGCCAAGATTTGAGTCGTCTCGAAGCTTTCTTT.

The V call is TRBV25-1, the J call TRBJ1-1, with 8 bases lining up with TRBD1. In germline, CDR1 is MGHDK, CDR2 SYGVNS. Losses at the gene ends were 11 bases for V and 0 bases for J; bases not matched to a gene: 20. CDR3 length: 18 amino acids. In nucleotides, the CDR3 is TGTGCCCGTGGTTTGGCAGGGGGCCCTAAGGCGATGAACACTGAAGCTTTCTTT. Translation: CARGLAGGPKAMNTEAFF.